Shown below are 23 T cell receptor beta chains from a single sample sequenced in a study of graft-versus-host responses after intestinal transplantation. Libraries were prepared by immunoSEQ multiplex PCR; TCRdb keeps only in-frame clonotypes and omits some of them. The table includes under 90,000 clones, 91% detected once. The antigens these receptors bind are not known. The sample in question was unstimulated CD4+ T cells sorted from spleen or lymph node cells, obtained before transplant. The receptors originated from a human donor who was the organ donor for an intestinal transplant.

V is TRBV11-2 and J is TRBJ1-3; D gene uncertain. Trimming left V 7 bases short and J 0 bases short, with 13 bases between. This CDR3 has 15 residues. Germline V gene data show CDR1 as SGHAT and CDR2 as FQNNGV. The CDR3 loop reads CASTQYRSSGNTIYF. The CDR3 DNA reads as TGTGCCAGCACTCAGTATCGAAGCTCTGGAAACACCATATATTTT.

V gene TRBV5-1 combines with J gene TRBJ2-5, with D perhaps TRBD2 (6 bases). Trimming shortened V by 2 bases and J by 5 bases, and 10 bases separated the two germline ends. CDR1 is SGHRS and CDR2 is YFSETQ in the germline V gene. This CDR3 has 13 residues. This CDR3 is CASSFEGGETQYF. CDR3 sequence (DNA): TGCGCCAGCAGCTTCGAGGGAGGCGAGACCCAGTACTTC.

The rearrangement links TRBV11-3 to TRBJ1-1; D remains unclear. The CDR3 loop spans 13 amino acids. The germline CDR1 and CDR2 sequences are SGHNT and YENEEA. Between the trimmed V and J ends, which lost 5 bases and 4 bases, there was a span of 11 bases. Here the CDR3 reads CASSISLGTEAFF. The CDR3 nucleotides are TGTGCCAGCAGCATCTCTCTCGGCACTGAAGCTTTCTTT.

The chain has TRBV27 and TRBJ2-1; a possible D gene is TRBD2 (7 bases). Germline V gene data show CDR1 as MNHEY and CDR2 as SMNVEV (reference sequence). The germline V and J ends were trimmed by 2 bases and 7 bases, with 15 bases remaining between them. This CDR3 region has 15 residues. As DNA, the CDR3 is TGTGCCAGCAGTTTAAGTGGGGGGGCTGGGAATGAGCAGTTCTTC. Its translation is CASSLSGGAGNEQFF.

The V gene is TRBV6-5, the J gene TRBJ1-1; TRBD1 agrees at 11 bases. Germline V lookup: CDR1 MNHEY, CDR2 SVGAGI. V shed 2 bases and J 4 bases; nucleotides not matched to a gene: 3. The CDR3 has 15 amino acids. The CDR3 spells CASSYPGTGGTEAFF. CDR3 DNA: TGTGCCAGCAGTTACCCCGGGACAGGGGGCACTGAAGCTTTCTTT.

V and J are TRBV11-2 and TRBJ1-2, with a possible D match to TRBD1 (6 bases). V shed 3 bases and J shed 5 bases, with 10 bases lying between them. The CDR3 loop spans 13 amino acids. CDR1 is SGHAT and CDR2 is FQNNGV in the germline V gene. CDR3 residues: CASSFDRTYGYTF. The CDR3 region has the DNA TGTGCCAGCAGCTTTGACAGGACATATGGCTACACCTTC.

The chain has TRBV12-5 and TRBJ1-6, with 9 bases lining up with TRBD1. CDR1 is LGHNT and CDR2 is FRNRAP in the germline V gene. With 5 bases clipped from V and 10 bases from J, the junction kept 15 bases outside the gene matches. This CDR3 has 17 amino acids. The CDR3 reads CASGGPGQGTRGSPLHF. The CDR3 DNA is TGTGCTAGTGGTGGTCCGGGACAGGGCACCCGAGGGTCACCCCTCCACTTT.

A few counts support this clone. The chain employs TRBV6-5 and TRBJ2-7; tentative D call: TRBD1 (5 bases). This CDR3 has 14 amino acids. Deletions cut 6 bases from V and 1 base from J, with 13 bases between. Per germline, CDR1 MNHEY and CDR2 SVGAGI. CDR3 sequence (DNA): TGTGCCAGCAGACGAGGACAATTATCCTACGAGCAGTACTTC. It specifies CASRRGQLSYEQYF.

This chain connects TRBV14 to TRBJ2-7; no firm D call. V lost 0 bases and J lost 1, with 13 bases in between. The CDR3 totals 16 residues. The germline V gene has CDR1 SGHDN and CDR2 FVKESK. The DNA of the CDR3 is TGTGCCAGCAGCCAAGAACCGTTTACGGGTTCCTACGAGCAGTACTTC. Protein product: CASSQEPFTGSYEQYF.

The chain is built from TRBV28 and TRBJ1-5; 8 nucleotides align to TRBD1. This CDR3 comprises 18 residues. After removal of 5 bases from V and 0 bases from J, the junction contained 12 bases not matched to a gene. Looked up from germline, CDR1 is MDHEN and CDR2 is SYDVKM. Here the CDR3 reads CASSPPGQEFYSNQPQHF. The CDR3 DNA reads as TGTGCCAGCAGTCCCCCGGGACAGGAATTTTATAGCAATCAGCCCCAGCATTTT.

This clone has only one observation. The chain is built from TRBV9 and TRBJ1-1; D may be TRBD1 (5 bases). Trimming shortened V by 0 bases and J by 2 bases, and 8 bases separated the two germline ends. The germline V gene encodes CDR1 SGDLS and CDR2 YYNGEE. This CDR3 contains 14 residues. Written as DNA, the CDR3 is TGTGCCAGCAGCGTAGTTGGACAAAACACTGAAGCTTTCTTT. It encodes CASSVVGQNTEAFF.

The rearrangement joins TRBV6-6 to TRBJ2-7, with no clear D. The CDR3 covers 11 residues. From germline, CDR1 is MNHNY and CDR2 SVGAGI (reference sequence). Trimming took 5 bases from V and 4 from J, leaving 6 bases between them. In DNA, the CDR3 is TGTGCCAGCAGTCCCCTATACGAGCAGTACTTC. Its protein product is CASSPLYEQYF.

The chain combines TRBV18 with TRBJ2-7, with TRBD2 matching over 9 bases. This CDR3 has 15 amino acids. V lost 3 bases, J lost 3 bases, and 6 bases stayed unmatched. CDR1 is KGHSH and CDR2 is LQKENI in the germline V gene. The CDR3 protein is CASSPNSGSDYEQYF. The CDR3 DNA reads TGTGCCAGCTCACCCAATAGCGGGAGTGACTACGAGCAGTACTTC.

This sequence joins TRBV6-1 and TRBJ2-1; TRBD1 matches 10 bases. J was trimmed by 1 base and V by 8 bases; bases with no gene match: 5. The CDR3 extends over 15 amino acids. Looked up from germline, CDR1 is MNHNS and CDR2 is SASEGT. The CDR3 DNA sequence: TGTGCCAGCTATCCGGGACAGGGGTCCTACAATGAGCAGTTCTTC. As protein: CASYPGQGSYNEQFF.

The DNA of the CDR3 is TGTGCCAGCAGGGACAGCTCCTACAATGAGCAGTTCTTC. Translated, it gives CASRDSSYNEQFF. This sequence joins TRBV2 and TRBJ2-1; tentative D call: TRBD1 (6 bases). Germline CDR1 is SNHLY and CDR2 is FYNNEI. The V end was cut by 6 bases, the J end by 0 bases, with 6 bases between. This CDR3 has 13 residues.

The chain is built from TRBV7-2 and TRBJ1-1, with a possible D match to TRBD1 (6 bases). Trimming took off 5 bases at V and 10 bases at J, with 17 bases between the two ends. The CDR3 contains 13 residues. Germline CDR1 is SGHTA and CDR2 is FQGNSA. As DNA, the CDR3 is TGTGCCAGCAGCGTTAACTCCGGGACACTAGCTTTCTTT. It is translated as CASSVNSGTLAFF.

The gene calls are TRBV5-6 and TRBJ2-6; 15 bases line up with TRBD2. The V segment lost 4 bases and the J segment 1 base; nucleotides outside the gene matches: 6. This CDR3 has 19 amino acids. Germline-derived CDR1 and CDR2 are SGHDT and YYEEEE. The CDR3 here is CASSPRTSGRGSGANVLTF. CDR3 coding DNA: TGTGCCAGCAGCCCACGGACTAGCGGGAGGGGTTCTGGGGCCAACGTCCTGACTTTC.

The genes are TRBV7-2 and TRBJ1-5; possibly TRBD1 for D (6 bases). The V and J ends lost 5 bases and 5 bases respectively, with 10 bases between them. Germline CDR1 reads SGHTA; CDR2 reads FQGNSA. This CDR3 is 13 amino acids long. CDR3 sequence (DNA): TGTGCCAGCAGCGAGGGGGGGTATCAGCCCCAGCATTTT. Its protein is CASSEGGYQPQHF. Variable domain in full (rest from reference TRBV7-2 and TRBJ1-5): GAGVSQSPSNKVTEKGKDVELRCDPISGHTALYWYRQSLGQGLEFLIYFQGNSAPDKSGLPSDRFSAERTGGSVSTLTIQRTQQEDSAVYLCASSEGGYQPQHFGDGTRLSIL.

As concerns this clone: At one end, the junction sequence differs from germline, possibly due to a read error. The rearrangement uses TRBV6-6 and TRBJ1-6, with D unresolved. The germline gives CDR1 MNHNY, CDR2 SVGAGI (reference sequence). CDR3 size: 14 residues. The CDR3 DNA reads TGTGCCGGCAGTTACCTCAGTGGAGAGGGACCCCTCCACTTT. Translation gives CAGSYLSGEGPLHF.

V and J are TRBV29-1 and TRBJ2-5; unclear D gene. V was trimmed by 2 bases and J by 2 bases, leaving 12 bases between them. CDR1 and CDR2 from the germline V gene are SQVTM and ANQGSEA. The CDR3 runs to 14 residues. The DNA of the CDR3 is TGCAGCGTTGAACTAGTTAAACAACAAGAGACCCAGTACTTC. It yields the protein CSVELVKQQETQYF.

The genes are TRBV6-5 and TRBJ1-2, with 7 nucleotides matching TRBD1. J was trimmed by 0 bases and V by 6 bases; bases with no gene match: 4. The CDR3 totals 14 residues. The germline gives CDR1 MNHEY, CDR2 SVGAGI. The CDR3 sequence is CASRRGTANYGYTF. DNA of the CDR3: TGTGCCAGCAGACGGGGGACAGCTAACTATGGCTACACCTTC.

V usage is TRBV29-1 and J usage is TRBJ2-2, with D possibly TRBD2 on 5 matching bases. Trimming cost V 4 bases and J 6 bases, with 18 bases left between them. Germline values: CDR1 SQVTM, CDR2 ANQGSEA. The CDR3 is 15 residues long. CDR3 amino acids: CSVGPPRDKSGELFF. CDR3 DNA: TGCAGCGTTGGACCGCCCCGGGATAAGTCCGGGGAGCTGTTTTTT.

The chain carries TRBV28 and TRBJ2-3; 8 positions agree with TRBD2. CDR1 is MDHEN, CDR2 SYDVKM, per germline. The CDR3 loop spans 15 amino acids. Unmatched junction bases numbered 6, after V lost 3 bases and J lost 4 bases. CDR3 sequence reads: CASSLQAGVADTQYF. The CDR3 DNA reads TGTGCCAGCAGTTTGCAAGCGGGAGTCGCAGATACGCAGTATTTT.